The clone carrying this TCR beta chain has a handful of counts. Antigen specificity is unknown. Hyperthyroidism, newly diagnosed and lasting under 2 months, affected patients aged 18 to 65. Amplification of TCR beta CDR3 regions was performed using RNA transcripts as template. The HTBI primer set was used in a first-round RT-PCR of the TCR CDR3. TCRdb used MiXCR to reprocess the multiplex PCR reads, holding one entry per CDR3 protein. The sample records under 650,000 distinct CDR3 sequences, roughly 16% being singletons. The data derive from a study of T cells in Graves' hyperthyroidism and ophthalmopathy. Study conclusions and caveats: Stable hyperthyroidism and ophthalmopathy were separated using 13 V-J signatures.

This CDR3 comprises 16 residues. CDR1 and CDR2 (germline): SGHKS, YYEKEE (reference sequence). V lost 4 bases, J lost 7 bases, and 21 bases lay in between. Sequenced sample: blood. This receptor was identified in a woman in her twenties or thirties with Graves' hyperthyroidism. The V gene is TRBV5-5, the J gene TRBJ1-5; perhaps TRBD1 as D (5 bases). The CDR3, as DNA: TGTGCCAGCAGCCCAGCCGGGGCAGGGCTGGGCCAGCCCCAGCATTTT. This gives the protein CASSPAGAGLGQPQHF.